Below, 30 T cell receptor beta chains from the same sample are listed, as sequenced in a study of blood T cell repertoires in COVID-19. Method: immunoSEQ multiplex PCR; TCRdb's copy keeps in-frame clones and lacks some. Found here are approximately 150,000 clones, approximately 90% of them singletons; the top ten hold roughly 5%. Sequencing was carried out using peripheral blood. These receptors all come from a man aged 18-30 years with COVID-19, enrolled during active disease.

The chain is built from TRBV4-3 and TRBJ2-1; TRBD1 might be the D (6 bases). CDR1 LGHNA and CDR2 YSLEER come from the germline V gene. The CDR3 spans 14 residues. Trimming took 2 bases from V and 8 from J, leaving 13 bases between them. The CDR3 loop is CASSQQTGSHEQFF. The CDR3, as DNA: TGCGCCAGCAGCCAACAAACAGGGTCCCATGAGCAGTTCTTC.

Concerning this clone: A junction boundary mismatches the germline segment, possibly from a read error. CDR3 DNA sequence: TGTGCCAGCAGCACCAAGACAGGGTTTCATGAAAAACTGCTTTTT. This sequence encodes CASSTKTGFHEKLLF. The rearrangement joins TRBV5-6 to TRBJ1-4; 7 bases fit TRBD1. CDR3 size: 15 residues. Per germline, CDR1 SGHDT and CDR2 YYEEEE.

This clone turned up a few times. This chain connects TRBV2 to TRBJ2-2; 10 bases agree with TRBD2. CDR1 is SNHLY, CDR2 FYNNEI, per germline. CDR3 length: 15 amino acids. V lost 7 bases, J lost 3 bases, and 5 bases stayed unmatched. DNA for the CDR3: TGTGCCAGCACCCAGACTAGCGGGTACACCGGGGAGCTGTTTTTT. Its protein is CASTQTSGYTGELFF. The full variable domain, with the rest looked up from reference TRBV2 and TRBJ2-2, is EPEVTQTPSHQVTQMGQEVILRCVPISNHLYFYWYRQILGQKVEFLVSFYNNEISEKSEIFDDQFSVERPDGSNFTLKIRSTKLEDSAMYFCASTQTSGYTGELFFGEGSRLTVL.

CDR3 loop: CASSPRTAFVSGGYF. Written as DNA, the CDR3 is TGTGCCAGCAGTCCCCGGACAGCTTTCGTTTCGGGGGGGTACTTC. The chain has TRBV28 and TRBJ2-7, with D tentatively TRBD2 (7 bases). This CDR3 is 15 amino acids long. Per germline, CDR1 MDHEN and CDR2 SYDVKM. V was cut by 5 bases and J by 12 bases, with 26 bases left in between.

This clone was detected only once. The chain employs TRBV13 and TRBJ2-1; TRBD2 agrees at 9 bases. Germline V lookup: CDR1 PRHDT, CDR2 FYEKMQ (reference sequence). The CDR3 loop spans 14 amino acids. The junction had 7 bases not matched to a gene; V was cut back by 5 bases and J by 8 bases. CDR3 coding DNA: TGTGCCAGCAGCCCGGGACTAGCTAGGCATGAGCAGTTCTTC. Its translation is CASSPGLARHEQFF.

The chain is built from TRBV15 and TRBJ2-3, with TRBD2 matching over 7 bases. V shed 3 bases and J 2 bases; nucleotides not matched to a gene: 5. The CDR3 loop spans 15 amino acids. Germline CDR1 reads LNHNV; CDR2 reads YYDKDF (reference sequence). The CDR3 DNA reads as TGTGCCACCAGCAGGGGGGACTATCCCACAGATACGCAGTATTTT. Its translation: CATSRGDYPTDTQYF.

The gene calls are TRBV28 and TRBJ1-6; the match to TRBD1 covers 12 bases. The V and J ends lost 9 bases and 1 base, in that order; junction bases with no gene match: 7. The length of the CDR3 is 17 residues. Germline V gene lookup returns CDR1 MDHEN and CDR2 SYDVKM. CDR3 in DNA: TGTGCCAGTGGGGGACAGGGGGCATTTTCCTATAATTCACCCCTCCACTTT. Its protein product is CASGGQGAFSYNSPLHF.

The rearrangement links TRBV15 to TRBJ1-5, with 9 bases lining up with TRBD1. Per the germline V gene, CDR1 is LNHNV and CDR2 is YYDKDF (reference sequence). V shed 5 bases and J 6 bases; nucleotides not matched to a gene: 11. There are 16 residues in the CDR3. The CDR3 loop reads CATSGDRAYNTQPQHF. CDR3 DNA: TGTGCCACCAGCGGGGACAGGGCGTACAATACTCAGCCCCAGCATTTT.

The J gene is TRBJ2-1, the V gene TRBV29-1; 8 bases align to TRBD2. The CDR3 is made up of 19 amino acids. V dropped 4 bases and J dropped 0; count of bases not matched to a gene: 17. Germline CDR1 and CDR2: SQVTM and ANQGSEA. CDR3: CSVGSMRSGRISSYNEQFF. Written as DNA, the CDR3 is TGCAGCGTTGGATCAATGAGGAGCGGGAGAATTAGCTCCTACAATGAGCAGTTCTTC.

V usage is TRBV6-5 and J usage is TRBJ2-7, with 9 nucleotides matching TRBD2. Germline CDR1 reads MNHEY; CDR2 reads SVGAGI. This CDR3 spans 16 amino acids. Trimming took 3 bases from V and 5 from J; bases not matched to a gene: 11. CDR3 sequence: CASSYMAGGPRHEQYF. DNA for the CDR3: TGTGCCAGCAGTTATATGGCGGGAGGGCCTAGACACGAGCAGTACTTC.

V and J are TRBV28 and TRBJ2-3; the match to TRBD1 covers 9 bases. V trimming: 8 bases; J trimming: 1 base; junction bases outside the gene matches: 4. This CDR3 has 14 amino acids. Germline V gene data show CDR1 as MDHEN and CDR2 as SYDVKM. The CDR3 loop is CASGQGYGTDTQYF. The DNA of the CDR3 is TGTGCCAGCGGACAGGGGTACGGCACAGATACGCAGTATTTT.

This clone was seen a single time. The chain links TRBV6-4 to TRBJ1-6, with D uncertain. Trimming shortened V by 2 bases and J by 8 bases, and 7 bases separated the two germline ends. The CDR3 length is 13 residues. The V gene's germline CDR1 is MRHNA and CDR2 SNTAGT. The chain's CDR3 is CASSDREDSPLHF. Written as DNA, the CDR3 is TGTGCCAGCAGTGACAGGGAGGATTCACCCCTCCACTTT.

The V gene is TRBV30, the J gene TRBJ2-1; D perhaps matches TRBD2 (6 bases). Germline V gene sequence: CDR1 GTSNPN, CDR2 SVGIG (reference sequence). The ends were cut back, 4 bases at V and 7 bases at J, with 14 bases in the middle. The CDR3 runs to 13 residues. The CDR3 nucleotides are TGTGCCTGGAACCGACTAGTTGTAAATGAGCAGTTCTTC. Amino acid sequence: CAWNRLVVNEQFF.

The rearrangement uses TRBV28 and TRBJ1-6; 10 positions agree with TRBD1. The J segment lost 7 bases and the V segment lost 5 bases, leaving 2 bases of the junction unmatched. From germline, CDR1 is MDHEN and CDR2 SYDVKM. This CDR3 spans 14 amino acids. The CDR3 region has the DNA TGTGCCAGCAGTACGGACAGGGGGAATTCACCCCTCCACTTT. Its protein product is CASSTDRGNSPLHF. Full variable domain (remainder filled in from reference TRBV28 and TRBJ1-6): DVKVTQSSRYLVKRTGEKVFLECVQDMDHENMFWYRQDPGLGLRLIYFSYDVKMKEKGDIPEGYSVSREKKERFSLILESASTNQTSMYLCASSTDRGNSPLHFGNGTRLTVT.

The chain combines TRBV6-1 with TRBJ2-2, with a weak D call TRBD2 (5 bases). The CDR3 is 16 residues long. Germline lookup yields CDR1 MNHNS and CDR2 SASEGT. The V end lost 6 bases, the J end lost 0 bases, and 14 bases lay between the germline ends. The CDR3 protein is CASSEYGLANTGELFF. The CDR3 nucleotides are TGTGCCAGCAGCGAATACGGACTTGCGAACACCGGGGAGCTGTTTTTT.

This chain joins TRBV7-2 and TRBJ2-1; TRBD2 agrees at 14 bases. The CDR3 has 17 residues. Germline trimming cut 6 bases from V and 0 bases from J; bases unmatched to any gene: 4. CDR1 SGHTA and CDR2 FQGNSA come from the germline V gene. The CDR3 sequence: CASRGTSGGSSYNEQFF. The DNA of the CDR3 is TGTGCCAGCAGAGGGACTAGCGGGGGATCCTCCTACAATGAGCAGTTCTTC.

This chain connects TRBV24-1 to TRBJ2-7, with TRBD2 identical over 8 bases. The CDR3 covers 13 residues. The V and J ends lost 1 base and 8 bases, in that order; junction bases with no gene match: 3. Germline V CDR1 and CDR2: KGHDR, SFDVKD. CDR3 in amino acids: CATSDLTSGKQYF. The CDR3 coding sequence is TGTGCCACCAGTGATTTAACTAGCGGTAAGCAGTACTTC.

The rearrangement uses TRBV7-9 and TRBJ2-2; no clear D gene. Germline CDR1 is SEHNR and CDR2 is FQNEAQ (reference sequence). V gave up 2 bases and J gave up 6 bases, with 13 bases separating them. The CDR3 length is 15 residues. The CDR3 sequence: CASSLSSAESGELFF. CDR3 DNA: TGTGCCAGCAGCTTAAGCAGCGCTGAGTCCGGGGAGCTGTTTTTT.

This chain uses TRBV28 with TRBJ1-1; the D gene is possibly TRBD1 (5 bases). The V gene's germline CDR1 is MDHEN and CDR2 SYDVKM. This CDR3 has 14 residues. V was shortened by 5 bases and J by 7 bases, with 17 bases between the two germline ends. The CDR3 is CASSLPPHDSEAFF. The CDR3 DNA follows: TGTGCCAGCAGTCTACCACCCCATGACAGTGAAGCTTTCTTT.

The chain links TRBV11-3 to TRBJ2-1; tentative D call: TRBD1 (5 bases). The V and J ends lost 2 bases and 10 bases respectively, with 15 bases between them. The CDR3 covers 14 residues. Per germline, CDR1 SGHNT and CDR2 YENEEA. CDR3 sequence: CASSLRSGHEEQFF. In DNA, the CDR3 is TGTGCCAGCAGCTTACGGTCAGGGCATGAGGAGCAGTTCTTC.

The V and J genes are TRBV7-3 and TRBJ2-7; TRBD2 agrees at 10 bases. J lost 3 bases, V lost 5 bases, and 19 bases had no gene match. Germline CDR1 is SGHTA and CDR2 is FQGTGA. The CDR3 has 19 residues. Here the CDR3 DNA reads TGTGCCAGCAGCCCCAGACGTCGTCTAGCGGGAGACCGCGACTACGAGCAGTACTTC. It specifies CASSPRRRLAGDRDYEQYF.

The chain recombines TRBV19 with TRBJ1-4; tentative D call: TRBD1 (5 bases). With 4 bases removed from V and 8 bases from J, the gap between germline ends came to 14 bases. Germline assignment: CDR1 LNHDA and CDR2 SQIVND (reference sequence). The CDR3 contains 14 residues. Here the CDR3 reads CASSKTVTTEKLFF. For the CDR3, the DNA is TGTGCCAGTAGTAAGACAGTAACGACCGAAAAACTGTTTTTT.

This clone occurred a few times. The chain carries TRBV6-5 and TRBJ2-7, with 7 bases lining up with TRBD1. The CDR3 length is 13 residues. Germline loops: CDR1 MNHEY, CDR2 SVGAGI. Losses at the gene ends were 5 bases for V and 5 bases for J; bases not matched to a gene: 6. CDR3 nucleotide sequence: TGTGCCAGCAGTATTCAGACAGGGAACGAGCAGTACTTC. Its protein product is CASSIQTGNEQYF.

Worth noting for this clone: The identical CDR3 is also encoded by other nucleotide sequences in the sample. This chain joins TRBV9 and TRBJ2-1; 8 bases line up with TRBD2. J gave up 9 bases and V 0 bases, and 5 bases lay outside the gene matches. Germline V gene data show CDR1 as SGDLS and CDR2 as YYNGEE. The CDR3 extends over 14 amino acids. The CDR3 sequence is CASSVVSGSGEQFF. The CDR3 DNA reads TGTGCCAGCAGCGTAGTAAGCGGGAGTGGTGAGCAGTTCTTC.

The chain employs TRBV27 and TRBJ2-7; tentatively, D is TRBD1 (6 bases). The CDR3 runs to 15 residues. Trimming shortened V by 5 bases and J by 4 bases, and 18 bases separated the two germline ends. Germline loops: CDR1 MNHEY, CDR2 SMNVEV (reference sequence). The DNA of the CDR3 is TGTGCCAGCAGTCCCTCGACAGGTCCCCAATACGAGCAGTACTTC. It specifies CASSPSTGPQYEQYF.

The rearrangement links TRBV7-6 to TRBJ2-7, with 8 bases lining up with TRBD2. V lost 1 base, J lost 2 bases, and 10 bases stayed unmatched. In germline, CDR1 is SGHVS, CDR2 FNYEAQ. CDR3 size: 17 residues. The CDR3 DNA follows: TGTGCCAGCAGCTTAGGGGTGGACGGGAGGGGCGCCTACGAGCAGTACTTC. This encodes CASSLGVDGRGAYEQYF.

The chain couples TRBV2 to TRBJ2-7; 12 bases align to TRBD1. The CDR3 runs 19 residues. With V trimmed by 6 bases and J by 3 bases, 18 bases remained unmatched. Germline CDR1 SNHLY, CDR2 FYNNEI. The CDR3 DNA reads TGTGCCAGCAGGGACCGATCCGGGACAGGGGGCTCCTCTAACTACGAGCAGTACTTC. This translates into CASRDRSGTGGSSNYEQYF.

The chain is built from TRBV28 and TRBJ2-7, with 8 bases fitting TRBD1. Germline values: CDR1 MDHEN, CDR2 SYDVKM. J lost 2 bases, V lost 6 bases, and 6 bases had no gene match. The CDR3 spans 14 residues. The CDR3 loop is CASRNRQGPYEQYF. DNA for the CDR3: TGTGCCAGCAGGAATAGACAGGGGCCCTACGAGCAGTACTTC.

J is TRBJ1-2 and V is TRBV19; 7 nucleotides agree with TRBD1. V shed 1 base, J shed 2 bases, and the junction held 13 bases outside the gene matches. The germline V gene has CDR1 LNHDA and CDR2 SQIVND (reference sequence). The CDR3 length is 18 residues. The CDR3: CASSIAYKGTAQNYGYTF. CDR3 sequence (DNA): TGTGCCAGTAGTATAGCATATAAAGGGACAGCGCAAAACTATGGCTACACCTTC.

This sequence joins TRBV7-9 and TRBJ1-5; D uncertain. The CDR3 sequence is 14 residues long. CDR1 is SEHNR, CDR2 FQNEAQ, per germline (reference sequence). Trimming stripped 1 base from V and 2 bases from J, with 6 bases between. The CDR3 here is CASSLDSGNQPQHF. CDR3 nucleotides: TGTGCCAGCAGCTTAGACTCTGGCAATCAGCCCCAGCATTTT.